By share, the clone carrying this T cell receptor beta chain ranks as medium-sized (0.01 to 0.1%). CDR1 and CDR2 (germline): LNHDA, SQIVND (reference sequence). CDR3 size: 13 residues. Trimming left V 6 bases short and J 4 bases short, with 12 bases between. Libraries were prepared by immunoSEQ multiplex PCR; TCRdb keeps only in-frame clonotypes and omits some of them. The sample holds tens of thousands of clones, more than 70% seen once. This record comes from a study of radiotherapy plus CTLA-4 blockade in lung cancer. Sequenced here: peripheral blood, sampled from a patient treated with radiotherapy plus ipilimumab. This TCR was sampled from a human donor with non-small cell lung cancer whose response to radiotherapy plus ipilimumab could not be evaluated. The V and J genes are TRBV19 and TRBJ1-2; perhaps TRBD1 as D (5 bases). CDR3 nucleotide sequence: TGTGCCAGTAGCTCCAGGGCAGCCTATGGCTACACCTTC. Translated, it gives CASSSRAAYGYTF.